These 20 T cell receptor beta chains originate from one sample sequenced in a study of blood T cell repertoires in COVID-19. Some clones are missing from TCRdb's copy, which holds only in-frame ones; the method was immunoSEQ multiplex PCR. This table holds some 180,000 clones, roughly 76% found once. Sequencing input: peripheral blood. The receptors here all came from a woman aged 40 to 50 with COVID-19, enrolled during active disease.

The rearrangement links TRBV12-3 or TRBV12-4 to TRBJ1-2, with D uncertain. The CDR3 sequence is 13 residues long. Trimming left V 7 bases short and J 4 bases short, with 13 bases between. The CDR3 loop reads CASTRSSGYGYTF. The CDR3 region has the DNA TGTGCCAGCACCCGTTCCTCGGGCTATGGCTACACCTTC.

This clone was counted only a few times. The genes are TRBV6-5 and TRBJ1-6; possibly TRBD1 for D (5 bases). The length of the CDR3 is 14 residues. Trimming left V 6 bases short and J 7 bases short, with 13 bases between. Germline CDR1 reads MNHEY; CDR2 reads SVGAGI. The DNA of the CDR3 is TGTGCCAGCAGCCTCCAGGGAGGGAATTCACCCCTCCACTTT. Its protein product is CASSLQGGNSPLHF.

This clone occurred a few times. The V gene is TRBV14, the J gene TRBJ2-7, with 8 bases identical to TRBD2. Per the germline V gene, CDR1 is SGHDN and CDR2 is FVKESK. This CDR3 contains 14 residues. After removal of 2 bases from V and 7 bases from J, the junction contained 7 bases not matched to a gene. DNA for the CDR3: TGTGCCAGCAGCCAAATAGCGGGAACGGGGGAGCAGTACTTC. Translation: CASSQIAGTGEQYF.

The gene calls are TRBV7-3 and TRBJ2-1; TRBD2 matches at 12 bases. V gave up 2 bases and J gave up 4 bases; unmatched junction bases: 0. This CDR3 spans 15 amino acids. From germline, CDR1 is SGHTA and CDR2 FQGTGA. The CDR3 nucleotides are TGTGCCAGCAGCTTACTAGCGGGGGGGTACAATGAGCAGTTCTTC. Its translation is CASSLLAGGYNEQFF.

The rearrangement uses TRBV7-9 and TRBJ2-2; D call uncertain. Trimming left V 5 bases short and J 2 bases short, with 6 bases between. There are 13 residues in the CDR3. Looked up from germline, CDR1 is SEHNR and CDR2 is FQNEAQ (reference sequence). CDR3 sequence: CASSRGNTGELFF. The DNA of the CDR3 is TGTGCCAGCAGCCGAGGTAACACCGGGGAGCTGTTTTTT.

This clone was counted a single time. The genes are TRBV28 and TRBJ1-2, with D hard to call. Between the trimmed V and J ends, which lost 10 bases and 3 bases, there was a span of 21 bases. The CDR3 loop spans 15 amino acids. The germline V gene encodes CDR1 MDHEN and CDR2 SYDVKM. This CDR3 reads CATPPSFFPDYGYTF. CDR3 bases: TGTGCCACCCCTCCCTCTTTTTTTCCAGACTATGGCTACACCTTC.

This chain uses TRBV19 with TRBJ2-1; D gene uncertain. Trimming took off 1 base at V and 5 bases at J, with 6 bases between the two ends. Germline CDR1 reads LNHDA; CDR2 reads SQIVND (reference sequence). This CDR3 is 13 amino acids long. This CDR3 is CASSIVGNNEQFF. CDR3 DNA sequence: TGTGCCAGTAGTATAGTCGGTAACAATGAGCAGTTCTTC.

This clone showed up just a few times. This sequence joins TRBV19 and TRBJ2-3; 8 bases agree with TRBD1. Trimming removed 0 bases from V and 0 bases from J; junction bases left unmatched: 11. This CDR3 is built from 19 residues. Germline V gene sequence: CDR1 LNHDA, CDR2 SQIVND (reference sequence). Written as DNA, the CDR3 is TGTGCCAGTAGTATAGATTTAGTGGGACGGGACAGGAGCACAGATACGCAGTATTTT. It yields the protein CASSIDLVGRDRSTDTQYF.

The CDR3 region has the DNA TGTGCCACGGATAATGGGGGGACCTACACTGAAGCTTTCTTT. This translates into CATDNGGTYTEAFF. V and J are TRBV2 and TRBJ1-1, with a weak D call TRBD1 (5 bases). This CDR3 region has 14 residues. V lost 10 bases, J lost 3 bases, and 18 bases lay in between. Germline assignment: CDR1 SNHLY and CDR2 FYNNEI.

V usage is TRBV5-1 and J usage is TRBJ2-7; 12 bases agree with TRBD2. J was trimmed by 3 bases and V by 0 bases; bases with no gene match: 7. This CDR3 comprises 17 residues. Germline V lookup: CDR1 SGHRS, CDR2 YFSETQ. The CDR3 loop is CASSLGQGLAGYYEQYF. CDR3 nucleotide sequence: TGCGCCAGCAGCTTGGGTCAGGGACTAGCGGGTTACTACGAGCAGTACTTC.

The chain joins TRBV7-9 to TRBJ2-5; D might be TRBD2 (7 bases). The CDR3 totals 15 residues. V lost 0 bases, J lost 5 bases, and 13 bases lay in between. The V gene's germline CDR1 is SEHNR and CDR2 FQNEAQ (reference sequence). This CDR3 reads CASSLAGGGLETQYF. The CDR3, as DNA: TGTGCCAGCAGCTTAGCGGGAGGGGGGCTTGAGACCCAGTACTTC.

The V and J genes are TRBV19 and TRBJ1-6; D gene ambiguous. CDR1 LNHDA and CDR2 SQIVND come from the germline V gene (reference sequence). This CDR3 region has 14 residues. The V end was cut by 3 bases, the J end by 3 bases, with 6 bases between. The CDR3 reads CASSIASYNSPLHF. CDR3 bases: TGTGCCAGTAGTATTGCCAGCTATAATTCACCCCTCCACTTT.

This rearrangement joins TRBV20-1 to TRBJ2-2, with a tentative D call TRBD1 (5 bases). Deletions cut 6 bases from V and 8 bases from J, with 10 bases between. Germline loops: CDR1 DFQATT, CDR2 SNEGSKA (reference sequence). This CDR3 region has 11 residues. The CDR3 spells CSAMGPGELFF. The CDR3 nucleotides read TGCAGTGCCATGGGGCCTGGGGAGCTGTTTTTT.

This clone has a handful of counts. The rearrangement joins TRBV7-6 to TRBJ2-7; no definite D call. Germline lookup yields CDR1 SGHVS and CDR2 FNYEAQ. Trimming left V 2 bases short and J 3 bases short, with 11 bases between. This CDR3 comprises 14 residues. CDR3 region: CASSLSHNHYEQYF. The CDR3 nucleotides are TGTGCCAGCAGCTTAAGTCACAACCACTACGAGCAGTACTTC.

CDR3 DNA sequence: TGTGCCAGTAAGGAGTATCGGCAGGGGTCCCGAAACACTGAAGCTTTCTTT. It encodes CASKEYRQGSRNTEAFF. The rearrangement joins TRBV19 to TRBJ1-1, with D perhaps matching TRBD1 (6 bases). V dropped 7 bases and J dropped 2 bases, with 23 bases sitting between them. The germline CDR1 and CDR2 sequences are LNHDA and SQIVND (reference sequence). This CDR3 comprises 17 residues.

V gene TRBV19 combines with J gene TRBJ1-1; a possible D gene is TRBD1 (5 bases). V lost 4 bases to trimming and J lost 8 bases, with 11 bases between them. Per germline, CDR1 LNHDA and CDR2 SQIVND (reference sequence). This CDR3 spans 12 amino acids. CDR3 protein: CASSNHRLEAFF. CDR3 nucleotide sequence: TGTGCCAGTAGTAATCACAGGTTGGAAGCTTTCTTT.

This clone occurred a few times. The chain is built from TRBV7-3 and TRBJ1-1, with a weak D call TRBD1 (6 bases). The V end lost 3 bases, the J end lost 5 bases, and 10 bases lay between the germline ends. This CDR3 has 13 amino acids. Germline loops: CDR1 SGHTA, CDR2 FQGTGA. The CDR3 nucleotides read TGTGCCAGCAGCTTGGGCCAGGGGACTGAAGCTTTCTTT. Translated: CASSLGQGTEAFF.

The chain carries TRBV5-4 and TRBJ2-3; D gene uncertain. V lost 0 bases, J lost 0 bases, and 8 bases lay in between. The CDR3 spans 15 residues. CDR1 and CDR2 from the germline V gene are SGHNT and YYREEE (reference sequence). The CDR3 DNA is TGTGCCAGCAGCTTGGAGCTAGATAGCACAGATACGCAGTATTTT. As protein: CASSLELDSTDTQYF.

This clone was detected a few times. The chain employs TRBV30 and TRBJ2-2, with D possibly matching TRBD2 (5 bases). V was shortened by 1 base and J by 10 bases, with 13 bases between the two germline ends. The CDR3 sequence is 13 residues long. Germline CDR1 reads GTSNPN; CDR2 reads SVGIG (reference sequence). This CDR3 reads CAWSARRPEELFF. In nucleotides, the CDR3 is TGTGCCTGGAGTGCTCGGAGGCCCGAGGAGCTGTTTTTT.

The chain recombines TRBV24-1 with TRBJ2-5; D is possibly TRBD1 (6 bases). The V gene's germline CDR1 is KGHDR and CDR2 SFDVKD. The CDR3 sequence is 15 residues long. V shed 3 bases and J shed 4 bases, with 14 bases lying between them. The CDR3 sequence: CATSDGKTRGETQYF. CDR3 nucleotide sequence: TGTGCCACCAGTGATGGAAAAACCAGGGGAGAGACCCAGTACTTC.